This T cell receptor (beta chain) is from a study of blood T cells in healthy people across ages. There were healthy Caucasian individuals from Russia, aged roughly 6 to 100, serving as donors. This clonotype appeared a few times. This CDR3 is 13 amino acids long. Looked up from germline, CDR1 is DFQATT and CDR2 is SNEGSKA (reference sequence). Deletions cut 6 bases from V and 5 bases from J, with 13 bases between. Then a second PCR, running roughly 7 to 12 cycles, was carried out with a sample-barcoded 5' primer and a J-beta primer mix. Every single cDNA molecule received a tag from a template-switch adaptor with 12 random nucleotides. TCRdb reprocessed the 5' RACE reads via MiXCR and lists one record per CDR3 protein. The table has approximately 770,000 distinct CDR3 sequences, about 62% seen once.

The rearrangement uses TRBV20-1 and TRBJ1-4; D perhaps matches TRBD1 (5 bases). Sequencing was done on a sample of blood. The sequence was obtained from a man aged 30-40 years in good health. The CDR3 DNA is TGCAGTGCCCCCATGGGACCCAATGAAAAACTGTTTTTT. This encodes CSAPMGPNEKLFF.